The 12 T cell receptor beta chains presented below share a single source sample, sequenced in a study of cytomegalovirus exposure and HLA in healthy donors. Both 60 Vbeta primers and 13 Jbeta primers went into the PCR. Produced via immunoSEQ multiplex PCR; TCRdb's table is partial and in-frame only. Altogether some 130,000 clones are present, roughly 80% being singletons, with the ten largest covering just over 2.5%. Material: PBMCs. The source of these receptors is a man aged 30-40 years in good health and CMV-seronegative.

This chain links TRBV14 with TRBJ1-4, with 8 positions matching TRBD1. CDR1 and CDR2 from the germline V gene are SGHDN and FVKESK. The CDR3 has 15 amino acids. With V trimmed by 4 bases and J by 5 bases, 6 bases remained unmatched. The CDR3 loop reads CASSPQDRVNEKLFF. Written as DNA, the CDR3 is TGTGCCAGCAGCCCCCAGGACAGGGTGAATGAAAAACTGTTTTTT.

The V call is TRBV27, the J call TRBJ2-7, with a possible D match to TRBD1 (6 bases). Germline lookup yields CDR1 MNHEY and CDR2 SMNVEV (reference sequence). The length of the CDR3 is 17 residues. Trimming removed 3 bases at V and 7 bases at J, with 25 bases between. This CDR3 reads CASSFYGEKRTQGEQYF. DNA of the CDR3: TGTGCCAGCAGTTTTTATGGGGAAAAACGGACCCAGGGGGAGCAGTACTTC.

The chain carries TRBV7-9 and TRBJ2-7; 9 bases are a match to TRBD1. After removal of 5 bases from V and 5 bases from J, the junction contained 10 bases not matched to a gene. The CDR3 is made up of 15 amino acids. Germline CDR1 reads SEHNR; CDR2 reads FQNEAQ (reference sequence). Here the CDR3 DNA reads TGTGCCAGCAGCGAAGTAGGGACAGGGATCCACGAGCAGTACTTC. Translated, it gives CASSEVGTGIHEQYF. Based on the CDR3 plus reference TRBV7-9 and TRBJ2-7, the full variable domain is DTGVSQNPRHKITKRGQNVTFRCDPISEHNRLYWYRQTLGQGPEFLTYFQNEAQLEKSRLLSDRFSAERPKGSFSTLEIQRTEQGDSAMYLCASSEVGTGIHEQYFGPGTRLTVT.

The V call is TRBV5-1, the J call TRBJ2-6; unclear D gene. Trimming left V 0 bases short and J 4 bases short, with 5 bases between. This CDR3 spans 14 amino acids. CDR1 SGHRS and CDR2 YFSETQ come from the germline V gene. CDR3 bases: TGCGCCAGCAGCTTGGAACGGGGGGCCAACGTCCTGACTTTC. Its translation is CASSLERGANVLTF.

The V and J genes are TRBV9 and TRBJ2-3; 8 bases align to TRBD2. Trimming took 0 bases from V and 0 from J; bases not matched to a gene: 3. Germline lookup yields CDR1 SGDLS and CDR2 YYNGEE. CDR3 length: 16 residues. The CDR3 nucleotides are TGTGCCAGCAGCGTAGCACTAGCGGCTAGCACAGATACGCAGTATTTT. Residues: CASSVALAASTDTQYF.

The chain couples TRBV27 to TRBJ1-3; perhaps TRBD1 as D (5 bases). V was shortened by 4 bases and J by 1 base, with 14 bases between the two germline ends. CDR3 length: 16 residues. Germline V gives CDR1 MNHEY, CDR2 SMNVEV (reference sequence). This CDR3 reads CASSYSGYQSGNTIYF. CDR3 DNA sequence: TGTGCCAGCAGTTACTCAGGGTATCAATCTGGAAACACCATATATTTT.

This clone appeared a few times. The CDR3 nucleotides are TGCGCCAGCAGGGAAACAGGGTCGAGTGAAAAACTGTTTTTT. It is translated as CASRETGSSEKLFF. The genes are TRBV10-2 and TRBJ1-4; a possible D gene is TRBD1 (6 bases). CDR3 size: 14 residues. Between the trimmed V and J ends, which lost 6 bases and 7 bases, there was a span of 15 bases. Per the germline V gene, CDR1 is WSHSY and CDR2 is SAAADI.

This clone was counted between two and nine times. This sample includes further DNA sequences coding for the same CDR3. J is TRBJ2-5 and V is TRBV9, with unresolved D. Germline V gene sequence: CDR1 SGDLS, CDR2 YYNGEE. Trimming took 3 bases from V and 2 from J, leaving 5 bases between them. The CDR3 contains 12 residues. CDR3 bases: TGTGCCAGCAGCGCCTCGCAAGAGACCCAGTACTTC. This codes for CASSASQETQYF.

V usage is TRBV7-9 and J usage is TRBJ1-2; 8 nucleotides match TRBD1. The germline CDR1 and CDR2 sequences are SEHNR and FQNEAQ (reference sequence). This CDR3 has 15 residues. Trimming took 5 bases from V and 0 from J; bases not matched to a gene: 5. The chain's CDR3 is CASSTTDRANYGYTF. Written as DNA, the CDR3 is TGTGCCAGCAGCACCACGGACAGGGCTAACTATGGCTACACCTTC.

In this sample, this clone turned up a few times. This chain uses TRBV21-1 with TRBJ2-7; the table names TRBD1, a call not compared with the DNA. TRBV21-1 is an annotated pseudogene. This CDR3 contains 18 residues. In nucleotides, the CDR3 is TGTGCCAGCAGCAAAGAATTGGGGGACAGCCGGAGTTTTGGCGAGCAGTACTTC. Translated: CASSKELGDSRSFGEQYF.

CDR3 sequence (DNA): TGTGCCAGCAGCAAGGGCCAAGCGGGTGAACAAGAGACCCAGTACTTC. Translated: CASSKGQAGEQETQYF. V usage is TRBV21-1 and J usage is TRBJ2-5; the table assigns TRBD2, which was not confirmed against the DNA. TRBV21-1 is termed a pseudogene. This CDR3 has 16 amino acids.

This clone was counted only a few times. Other DNA variants within this sample encode the same CDR3. DNA of the CDR3: TGTGCCAGCAGTTTGGGACAGGACTACGAGCAGTACTTC. As protein: CASSLGQDYEQYF. This chain connects TRBV27 to TRBJ2-7; 8 bases agree with TRBD1. Looked up from germline, CDR1 is MNHEY and CDR2 is SMNVEV (reference sequence). With 3 bases clipped from V and 3 bases from J, the junction kept 1 base outside the gene matches. The CDR3 covers 13 residues.